This T cell receptor (beta chain) was found in a study of blood T cell repertoires in COVID-19. Clones were read by immunoSEQ multiplex PCR, and TCRdb kept only the in-frame ones, dropping some. The data contain 140,000 or so clones, about nine tenths of them singletons. The CDR3 sequence is 14 residues long. Trimming at V came to 1 base and at J to 2 bases, leaving 2 bases not matched to a gene. Germline lookup yields CDR1 SGHRS and CDR2 YFSETQ. This clone was observed a single time. Sequencing was carried out using peripheral blood. V usage is TRBV5-1 and J usage is TRBJ2-5; 7 nucleotides agree with TRBD2. The clonotype comes from a woman older than 75 with acute or convalescent COVID-19. The CDR3 coding sequence is TGCGCCAGCAGCTTGACTAGCGCTCAAGAGACCCAGTACTTC. This sequence encodes CASSLTSAQETQYF.